The present T cell receptor (beta chain) was sequenced within a study of cytomegalovirus exposure and HLA in healthy donors. Overall study results and limits: About 87% or about 30% of the time was how often most TCR beta V segments were productive, according to an earlier analysis. Several of the most significant clusters appeared linked to common viral pathogens, based on a later analysis. Based on reports, TCR beta sequences accurately predicted HLA-A and HLA-B alleles for most subjects.

Points on this clone: Its matching antigen is unknown.

PCR employed 60 Vbeta and 13 Jbeta primers. Libraries were prepared by immunoSEQ multiplex PCR; TCRdb keeps only in-frame clonotypes and omits some of them. The data show tens of thousands of clones, approximately 78% seen once. The receptor's source is a woman between 40 and 55 years old in good health and CMV-seropositive. Input material: PBMCs.

CDR3 sequence (DNA): TGTGCCAGCAGTAGGGAGGAATACGATACGCAGTATTTT. It is translated as CASSREEYDTQYF. The chain couples TRBV6-1 to TRBJ2-3, with D possibly TRBD2 on 6 matching bases. Germline loops: CDR1 MNHNS, CDR2 SASEGT. The CDR3 has 13 amino acids. V was shortened by 5 bases and J by 6 bases, with 12 bases between the two germline ends.